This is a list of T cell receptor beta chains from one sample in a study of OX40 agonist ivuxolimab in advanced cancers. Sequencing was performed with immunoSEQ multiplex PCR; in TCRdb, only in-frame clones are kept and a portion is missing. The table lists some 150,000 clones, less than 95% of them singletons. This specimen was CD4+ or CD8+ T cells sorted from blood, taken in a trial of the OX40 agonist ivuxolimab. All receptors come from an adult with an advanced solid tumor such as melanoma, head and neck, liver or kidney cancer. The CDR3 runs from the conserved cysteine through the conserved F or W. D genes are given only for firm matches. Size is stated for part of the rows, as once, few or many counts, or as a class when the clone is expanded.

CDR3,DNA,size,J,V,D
CASSLGVNTIYF,TGTGCCAGCAGCTTGGGGGTAAACACCATATATTTT,-,TRBJ1-3,TRBV5-6,-
CASSLQTGIYEQYF,TGTGCCAGCAGCTTACAGACGGGAATCTACGAGCAGTACTTC,-,TRBJ2-7,TRBV7-8,-
CAISAGLNQPQHF,TGTGCCATCAGTGCCGGACTCAATCAGCCCCAGCATTTT,-,TRBJ1-5,TRBV10-3,-
CASSEFAGQNSGNTIYF,TGTGCCAGCAGTGAATTCGCAGGACAAAACTCTGGAAACACCATATATTTT,-,TRBJ1-3,TRBV25-1,-
CASSQQGGYGYTF,TGTGCCAGCAGTCAGCAGGGGGGTTATGGCTACACCTTC,-,TRBJ1-2,TRBV28,TRBD1
CASSSPGLAKNIQYF,TGTGCCAGCAGTTCCCCGGGTCTAGCCAAAAACATTCAGTACTTC,-,TRBJ2-4,TRBV27,-
CATSRRTGPQETQYF,TGTGCCACCAGCAGAAGAACAGGTCCCCAAGAGACCCAGTACTTC,-,TRBJ2-5,TRBV15,-
CASSLTTYEQYF,TGTGCCAGCAGCCTTACTACCTACGAGCAGTACTTC,-,TRBJ2-7,TRBV7-2,-
CASQKGTTQHF,TGTGCCAGCCAAAAGGGTACGACCCAGCATTTT,-,TRBJ1-5,TRBV2,-
CASSPRQGPEKLFF,TGTGCCAGCAGCCCACGACAGGGGCCTGAAAAACTGTTTTTT,-,TRBJ1-4,TRBV9,TRBD1
CASSENSPHEQYF,TGTGCCAGCAGTGAAAACAGCCCCCACGAGCAGTACTTC,once,TRBJ2-7,TRBV2,-
CASSDRGSYSNQPQHF,TGTGCCAGCAGTGATCGGGGCAGTTATAGCAATCAGCCCCAGCATTTT,-,TRBJ1-5,TRBV2,-
CASSQDQAWGQREKLFF,TGCGCCAGCAGCCAAGATCAAGCCTGGGGGCAGAGGGAAAAACTGTTTTTT,once,TRBJ1-4,TRBV4-3,-
CAIRKQGNTEAFF,TGTGCCATCAGGAAACAGGGTAACACTGAAGCTTTCTTT,-,TRBJ1-1,TRBV10-3,-
CASSLTGAYEQYF,TGCGCCAGCAGCTTAACAGGGGCCTACGAGCAGTACTTC,-,TRBJ2-7,TRBV5-1,TRBD1
CASSPIAFGNASYNEQFF,TGTGCCAGCAGCCCGATCGCTTTCGGGAACGCCTCCTACAATGAGCAGTTCTTC,once,TRBJ2-1,TRBV27,-
CASSSEGQGANVLTF,TGCGCCAGCAGCTCCGAGGGGCAAGGGGCCAACGTCCTGACTTTC,-,TRBJ2-6,TRBV5-1,-
CASSPGLADNSYEQYF,TGCGCCAGCAGTCCCGGACTAGCGGACAATTCCTACGAGCAGTACTTC,-,TRBJ2-7,TRBV10-2,TRBD2
CASRPSGTANTEAFF,TGTGCCAGCAGGCCGTCCGGGACAGCGAACACTGAAGCTTTCTTT,-,TRBJ1-1,TRBV7-2,TRBD1
CASNPGTADYEQYF,TGTGCCAGCAACCCCGGGACAGCGGACTACGAGCAGTACTTC,-,TRBJ2-7,TRBV11-3,TRBD1
CASSPQTGAGNTIYF,TGTGCCAGCAGTCCCCAGACAGGGGCTGGAAACACCATATATTTT,-,TRBJ1-3,TRBV6-1,TRBD1
CASRRGTENTEAFF,TGTGCCAGCAGGAGGGGGACGGAAAACACTGAAGCTTTCTTT,-,TRBJ1-1,TRBV2,-
CASSFKALWTLYTF,TGTGCCAGCAGTTTCAAGGCTTTGTGGACACTCTACACCTTC,-,TRBJ1-2,TRBV28,-
CASSDTLAGGYTGELFF,TGTGCCAGTAGCGATACACTAGCGGGAGGATACACCGGGGAGCTGTTTTTT,once,TRBJ2-2,TRBV19,TRBD2
CASSPGHRNTEAFF,TGTGCCAGCAGCCCCGGACACCGGAACACTGAAGCTTTCTTT,few,TRBJ1-1,TRBV5-6,-
CASSSTGDKQPQHF,TGTGCCAGCAGTTCAACAGGGGATAAACAGCCCCAGCATTTT,-,TRBJ1-5,TRBV6-6,TRBD1
CASSILVGARGGEQYF,TGTGCCAGTAGTATACTGGTCGGTGCCCGTGGGGGCGAGCAGTACTTC,-,TRBJ2-7,TRBV19,-
CASSSGTGTPEAFF,TGTGCCAGCAGCTCCGGGACAGGGACCCCTGAAGCTTTCTTT,-,TRBJ1-1,TRBV7-2,TRBD1
CASSLAMNTEAFF,TGTGCCAGCAGCCTCGCTATGAACACTGAAGCTTTCTTT,-,TRBJ1-1,TRBV14,-
CASSPGTGEYEQYF,TGTGCCAGCAGCCCCGGGACAGGAGAATACGAGCAGTACTTC,-,TRBJ2-7,TRBV28,TRBD1
CASSSDREVDNEQFF,TGTGCCAGCAGTTCGGACAGGGAGGTGGACAATGAGCAGTTCTTC,once,TRBJ2-1,TRBV27,TRBD1
CASSRLQGYNNEQFF,TGTGCCAGCAGTCGCTTACAGGGTTATAACAATGAGCAGTTCTTC,-,TRBJ2-1,TRBV7-9,-
CASSLGQPQHF,TGTGCCAGCAGTTTAGGTCAGCCCCAGCATTTT,-,TRBJ1-5,TRBV28,-
CASSYASGGNAGELFF,TGTGCCAGCAGTTACGCCTCGGGGGGGAACGCCGGGGAGCTGTTTTTT,-,TRBJ2-2,TRBV6-5,TRBD2
CASSVTGGSYEQYF,TGTGCCAGTAGCGTGACAGGGGGGAGCTACGAGCAGTACTTC,-,TRBJ2-7,TRBV19,TRBD1
CASSLANRGPTEAFF,TGTGCCAGCAGCTTGGCCAACAGGGGCCCCACTGAAGCTTTCTTT,-,TRBJ1-1,TRBV5-4,TRBD1
CASSGGEDGGNTIYF,TGTGCCAGCAGTGGGGGAGAGGACGGGGGAAACACCATATATTTT,few,TRBJ1-3,TRBV28,-
CASSLGSGVMGEDTQYF,TGTGCCAGCAGCTTGGGGTCAGGGGTTATGGGAGAAGATACGCAGTATTTT,-,TRBJ2-3,TRBV5-4,-
CASSFGTALPLRREQYF,TGTGCCAGCAGCTTCGGGACAGCCCTACCATTACGGCGCGAGCAGTACTTC,-,TRBJ2-7,TRBV7-9,TRBD1
CASSVEGGEAQPQHF,TGTGCCAGCAGCGTAGAAGGAGGGGAGGCGCAGCCCCAGCATTTT,-,TRBJ1-5,TRBV9,-
CASSLEVSSYEQYF,TGTGCCAGCAGTTTAGAGGTGAGCTCCTACGAGCAGTACTTC,-,TRBJ2-7,TRBV28,-
CATHSSVSGNTIYF,TGTGCCACCCATTCGTCGGTCTCTGGAAACACCATATATTTT,once,TRBJ1-3,TRBV6-5,-